This TCR beta chain was sequenced in a study of T and B cells in COVID-19 patients. Whole-study findings and limits: Clonality of TRB repertoires was high in active COVID-19; recovery brought above-healthy diversity and richness.

On this clonotype: Its antigen is not known.

BIOMED2 TRB-A/B primer pools were used in multiplex TRB PCR. TCRdb fed the multiplex PCR reads into MiXCR, producing one record per CDR3 protein. The sample records about 11,000 distinct CDR3 sequences, 30% being singletons. From blood, about 250-500 ng of genomic DNA served as TRB template. Germline CDR1 is MNHEY and CDR2 is SMNVEV (reference sequence). With 6 bases clipped from V and 2 bases from J, the junction kept 8 bases outside the gene matches. This CDR3 region has 15 residues. The sequence came from a human donor with active COVID-19. The source material was blood. The V and J genes are TRBV27 and TRBJ2-7; 9 bases fit TRBD1. The DNA of the CDR3 is TGTGCCAGCAGCCCTGGACAGGGGTGCACCTACGAGCAGTACTTC. This codes for CASSPGQGCTYEQYF.